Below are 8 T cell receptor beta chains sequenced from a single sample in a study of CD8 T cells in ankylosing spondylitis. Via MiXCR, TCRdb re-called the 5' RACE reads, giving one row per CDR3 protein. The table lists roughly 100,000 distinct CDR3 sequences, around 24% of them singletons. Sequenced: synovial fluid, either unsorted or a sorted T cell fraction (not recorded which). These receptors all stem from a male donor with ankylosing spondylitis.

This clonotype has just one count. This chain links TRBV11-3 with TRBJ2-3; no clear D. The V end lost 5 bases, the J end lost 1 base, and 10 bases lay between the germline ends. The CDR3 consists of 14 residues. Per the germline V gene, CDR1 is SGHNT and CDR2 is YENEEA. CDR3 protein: CASSDRTGTDTQYF. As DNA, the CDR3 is TGTGCCAGCAGCGATAGGACGGGCACAGATACGCAGTATTTT.

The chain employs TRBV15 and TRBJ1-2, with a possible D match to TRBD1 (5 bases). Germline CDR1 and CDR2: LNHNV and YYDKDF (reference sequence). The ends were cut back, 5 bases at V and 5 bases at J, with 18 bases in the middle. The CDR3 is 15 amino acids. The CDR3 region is CATSRGKGEGYGYTF. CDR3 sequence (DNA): TGTGCCACCAGCCGAGGGAAGGGAGAGGGGTATGGCTACACCTTC.

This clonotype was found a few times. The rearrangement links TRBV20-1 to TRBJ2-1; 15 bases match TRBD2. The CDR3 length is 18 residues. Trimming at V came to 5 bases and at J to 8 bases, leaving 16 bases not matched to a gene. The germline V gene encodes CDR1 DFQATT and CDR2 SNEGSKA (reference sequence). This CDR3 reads CSALSGTSGRWVGDEQFF. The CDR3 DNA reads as TGCAGTGCTCTATCCGGGACTAGCGGGAGGTGGGTGGGTGATGAGCAGTTCTTC.

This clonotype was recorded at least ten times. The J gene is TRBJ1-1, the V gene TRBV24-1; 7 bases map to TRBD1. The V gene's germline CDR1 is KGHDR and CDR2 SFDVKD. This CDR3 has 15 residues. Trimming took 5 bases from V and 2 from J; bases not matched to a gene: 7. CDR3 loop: CATSGSGGGNTEAFF. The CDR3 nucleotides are TGTGCCACCAGTGGCTCAGGGGGGGGTAACACTGAAGCTTTCTTT.

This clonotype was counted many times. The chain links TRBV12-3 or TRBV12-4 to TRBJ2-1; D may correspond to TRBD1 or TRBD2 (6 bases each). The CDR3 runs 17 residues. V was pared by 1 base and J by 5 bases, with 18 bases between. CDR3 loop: CASSLDLGLGGNNEQFF. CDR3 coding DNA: TGTGCCAGCAGTTTAGATCTCGGCCTAGGGGGGAACAATGAGCAGTTCTTC.

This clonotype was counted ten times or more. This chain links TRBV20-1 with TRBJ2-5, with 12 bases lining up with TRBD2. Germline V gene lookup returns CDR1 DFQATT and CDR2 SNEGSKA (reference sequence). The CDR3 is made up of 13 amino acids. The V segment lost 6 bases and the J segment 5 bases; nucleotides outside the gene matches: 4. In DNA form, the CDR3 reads TGCAGTGCCCGACTAGCGGGAGAGGAGACCCAGTACTTC. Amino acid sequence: CSARLAGEETQYF.

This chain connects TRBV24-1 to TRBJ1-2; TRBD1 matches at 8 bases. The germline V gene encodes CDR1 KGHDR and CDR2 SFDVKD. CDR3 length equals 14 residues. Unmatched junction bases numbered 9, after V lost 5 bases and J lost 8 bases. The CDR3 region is CATSARTGGGGYTF. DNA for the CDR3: TGTGCCACCAGTGCTCGAACAGGGGGAGGCGGCTACACCTTC.

CDR3 DNA sequence: TGTGCCAGCAGCCAAAGGCCGACAGCTAACACTGAAGCTTTCTTT. Translated, it gives CASSQRPTANTEAFF. This sequence joins TRBV3-1 and TRBJ1-1; D is possibly TRBD1 (5 bases). Germline CDR1 reads LGHDT; CDR2 reads YNNKEL (reference sequence). CDR3 length: 15 residues. With 2 bases removed from V and 2 bases from J, the gap between germline ends came to 12 bases.